The T cell receptor (beta chain) described here comes from a study of T-cell memory formation after mild COVID-19. The study's findings and limits: Clones that contracted clustered mainly in CM and EM if CD4+ and in EMRA if CD8+.

This CDR3 has 14 residues. V lost 2 bases, J lost 2 bases, and 10 bases lay in between. The V gene's germline CDR1 is MNHEY and CDR2 SVGAGI. TCRdb re-called the 5' RACE reads with MiXCR, one entry per CDR3 protein. The sample lists 450,000 to 650,000 distinct CDR3 sequences, over 20% occurring once. On this clonotype: Its matching antigen is unknown.

This sequence originates from an adult woman who had mild COVID-19 (a few samples of this study predate the infection). Cell type and time point are not known. The sample comprised PBMCs or a T cell subset sorted from them (not recorded which). The chain combines TRBV6-5 with TRBJ2-7; tentatively, D is TRBD2 (5 bases). CDR3 in amino acids: CASSYREPPYEQYF. CDR3 nucleotide sequence: TGTGCCAGCAGTTACAGGGAGCCTCCCTACGAGCAGTACTTC.